This entry lists 2 T cell receptor beta chains sequenced from one sample in a study of blood T cell repertoires in COVID-19 (dated by TCRdb to about 2020). The method behind the library was the immunoSEQ multiplex PCR assay. TCRdb carries this immuneACCESS record with in-frame sequences only. Its versions omit some clonotypes, under half of them owing to an unresolved V gene in the studies checked, with the rest unexplained. The sample table contains roughly 170,000 clones; only one count was recorded for 70% to 90% of them. Roughly 1.1% of the sample lies in the top ten. The sequenced sample consisted of peripheral blood. Receptors were obtained from a man aged 55 to 70 who had recovered from COVID-19.

This sequence joins TRBV18 and TRBJ2-5; D possibly corresponds to TRBD2 (5 bases). This CDR3 has 13 amino acids. Germline assignment: CDR1 KGHSH and CDR2 LQKENI. Trimming pared 1 base from V and 4 bases from J, leaving 7 bases between. The DNA of the CDR3 is TGTGCCAGCTCACCACTCGGGATAGAGACCCAGTACTTC. Translated, it gives CASSPLGIETQYF.

In this sample, this clone turned up once. The V gene is TRBV7-8, the J gene TRBJ2-1; 11 bases are shared with TRBD2. CDR3 length equals 16 residues. Losses at the gene ends were 4 bases for V and 8 bases for J; bases not matched to a gene: 10. Looked up from germline, CDR1 is SGHVS and CDR2 is FQNEAQ. The chain's CDR3 is CASSYTSGGVYDEQFF. The CDR3 nucleotides read TGTGCCAGCAGCTATACTAGCGGGGGCGTCTATGATGAGCAGTTCTTC.